The source of this TCR beta chain is a study of OX40 agonist ivuxolimab in advanced cancers. Study overall: Dose-escalation subjects each had hepatocellular carcinoma, melanoma, renal cell or head and neck cancer.

V was shortened by 2 bases and J by 4 bases, with 9 bases between the two germline ends. CDR1 SNHLY and CDR2 FYNNEI come from the germline V gene. The CDR3 length is 14 residues. Study-wide findings and caveats: Relative to CD4+, CD8+ T cells held more expanded clones on average.

A note on this clone: As yet, its antigen is unknown.

Peripheral blood came from all dose cohorts at three timepoints. Produced via immunoSEQ multiplex PCR; TCRdb's table is partial and in-frame only. The data hold tens of thousands of clones, with about 90% observed a single time. Material: CD4+ or CD8+ T cells sorted from blood, obtained in a trial of the OX40 agonist ivuxolimab. The gene calls are TRBV2 and TRBJ2-1, with D tentatively TRBD2 (5 bases). This clonotype originated in an adult with an advanced solid tumor such as melanoma, head and neck, liver or kidney cancer. The CDR3 reads CASSEPRTYNEQFF. The CDR3 DNA is TGTGCCAGCAGTGAACCCCGGACTTACAATGAGCAGTTCTTC.